Sequencing of this T cell receptor beta chain was carried out in a study of vaccination effects on CD4 cells after COVID-19 (dated 2022 in TCRdb). Context from the whole study: Two doses of either the BNT162b2 or the mRNA-1273 mRNA SARS-CoV-2 vaccine were administered to participants. Pre-vaccine samples from two convalescent patients were drawn 16 days and one week before the first dose, 142 and 148 days after COVID-19 diagnosis. The full study included some 10 COVID-19 convalescent patients and several SARS-CoV-2-naive healthy vaccine recipients. The study compared SARS-CoV-2 spike-specific CD4+ TCR repertoires before and after mRNA vaccination in COVID-19 convalescent patients and infection-naive vaccine recipients. Cultures from other donors in the study were sequenced using the Oncomine TCR Beta short-read assay on an Illumina iSeq 100. Paper-wide results and their limitations: Limitations of the study were the small number of convalescent patients and the absence of early post-infection timepoints. Among convalescent patients, the spike-reactive repertoire after vaccination was made up mainly of new vaccine-induced clones that were largely distinct from the clones induced by infection. Both infection-induced and vaccine-induced clones contracted markedly at late post-vaccination timepoints, which is consistent with waning T cell responses.

Trimming removed 6 bases from V and 5 bases from J; the gene matches leave 6 bases unexplained. The CDR1 and CDR2 encoded by the germline V gene are SNHLY and FYNNEI. Including cysteine and phenylalanine, the CDR3 has 13 amino acids. Of all the DNA, just the CDR3 is kept, 39 bases in frame from base 1. To identify antigen-specific CD4+ T cell clonotypes by their expansion, the ViraFEST assay first stimulated PBMC with viral peptide pools and then applied TCR sequencing. After approximately 11 days of culture, CD4+ T cells were isolated with the EasySep CD4+ T cell isolation kit. Convalescent patients had PCR-confirmed SARS-CoV-2 infection between March and December 2020, before Alpha, Beta and Delta variants emerged in the United States. Each well held two million PBMC cultured in IMDM containing around 5% human AB serum, around 9.3 IU/ml IL-2 and gentamicin, along with roughly 10 ug/ml peptides. On days 3 and 7, half of the culture medium was replaced with fresh IL-2-containing medium. Unless otherwise noted, each peptide stimulation condition was cultured in triplicate wells. PBMC were separated from whole blood using Ficoll-Paque Plus gradient centrifugation and were then either cryopreserved at -140C or used fresh. Genomic DNA was extracted from cultured CD4+ T cells with the QIAamp micro DNA kit.

Library construction relied on the immunoSEQ multiplex PCR assay. DNA from the cultured, isolated CD4+ T cells was subjected to TCR beta CDR3 sequencing. For the original study's pipeline: Non-productive TCR sequences were removed, reads were trimmed to the CDR3 region, and CDR3s of at least 7 amino acids were retained. Antigen-specific clonotypes were identified using the MANAFEST web app by comparison of expansion in peptide wells against reference cultures. Positive clones required FDR<0.05 expansion versus reference and all other wells, odds ratio above 5, and frequency above 0.1% in two replicate wells. A clonotype was called cross-reactive if it was significantly expanded both in SARS-CoV-2 spike wells and in at least one common cold coronavirus spike condition. CDR3 similarity was assessed by Levenshtein distance using the stringdist R package, and unrooted trees were constructed with ape in R 3.6.1. Held by TCRdb, this immuneACCESS table contains in-frame sequences only and omits some clones. Under half of the omission traces to an unresolved V gene where checked; the cause of the rest is unknown. Clone size and the V and J calls come from that table; the DNA yielded D and trimming. The sample table records around 47,000 clones; approximately 70% of these occur just once. The ten largest clonotypes hold 30% to 40% of the sample.

A word on this clone: Its antigen is still unknown. No base quality information exists; no much larger clone differs at one position.

The sample in question was CD4+ T cells from PBMCs cultured with a peptide pool, obtained before COVID-19 vaccination. The rearrangement joined TRBV2 to TRBJ1-2; a stretch of 7 junction bases matches TRBD1. The TCR comes from a human donor who had a prior SARS-CoV-2 infection. The CDR3 region reads CASSDRDRYGYTF. The nucleotides are TGTGCCAGCAGCGACCGGGACAGATATGGCTACACCTTC.